The text below deals with one T cell receptor beta chain. The antigen remains unidentified. This specimen comes from a study of T cell responses to AZD1222 COVID-19 vaccine. The repertoire was sequenced with immunoSEQ multiplex PCR; TCRdb's copy has only in-frame clones and lacks some. The repertoire holds about 180,000 clones, with around 90% as singletons. Findings and limits, study-wide: There were vaccine-associated CD4 TCRs across spike, dominant at 160-218 and 743-854. Without day 14 samples, only post-peak T cell repertoires were studied.

The germline CDR1 and CDR2 sequences are LNHNV and YYDKDF (reference sequence). The CDR3 consists of 16 residues. Unmatched junction bases numbered 8, after V lost 8 bases and J lost 0 bases. Sequencing used peripheral blood, obtained on day 0 of AZD1222 vaccination. The receptor was derived from an adult in good health. This chain uses TRBV15 with TRBJ2-3; 10 nucleotides match TRBD1. The CDR3 nucleotides are TGTGCCACCCGACAGGGGGCGGGTGGTAGCACAGATACGCAGTATTTT. This encodes CATRQGAGGSTDTQYF.